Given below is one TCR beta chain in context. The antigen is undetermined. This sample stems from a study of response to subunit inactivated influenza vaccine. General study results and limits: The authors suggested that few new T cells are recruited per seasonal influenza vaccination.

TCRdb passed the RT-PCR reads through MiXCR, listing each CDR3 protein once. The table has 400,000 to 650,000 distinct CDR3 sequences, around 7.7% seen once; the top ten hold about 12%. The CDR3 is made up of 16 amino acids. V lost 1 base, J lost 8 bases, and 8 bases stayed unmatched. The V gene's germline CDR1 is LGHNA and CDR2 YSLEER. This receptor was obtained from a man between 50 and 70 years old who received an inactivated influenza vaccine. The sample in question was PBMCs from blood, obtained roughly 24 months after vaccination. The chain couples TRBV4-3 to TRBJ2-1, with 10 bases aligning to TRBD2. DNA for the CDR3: TGCGCCAGCAGCCAAGTCTTAGCGGGGGGTATCGATGAGCAGTTCTTC. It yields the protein CASSQVLAGGIDEQFF.